The rows below give T cell receptor beta chains drawn from one sample of a study of OX40 agonist ivuxolimab in advanced cancers. Clones were read by immunoSEQ multiplex PCR, and TCRdb kept only the in-frame ones, dropping some. The sample holds roughly 20,000 clones, around 74% seen once. The sample in question was CD4+ or CD8+ T cells sorted from blood, obtained in a trial of the OX40 agonist ivuxolimab. These receptors all stem from an adult with an advanced solid tumor such as melanoma, head and neck, liver or kidney cancer. CDR3s include the opening cysteine and the closing phenylalanine or tryptophan. A D gene is named only where the DNA matches it firmly. A row's size may be missing; if present it is once, few, many or a size class.

j_gene | d_gene | v_gene | abundance | CDR3nt | CDR3aa
TRBJ2-2 | . | TRBV7-2 | . | TGTGCCAGCAGGTCTGGCACTACGAACACCGGGGAGCTGTTTTTT | CASRSGTTNTGELFF
TRBJ2-7 | . | TRBV7-3 | . | TGTGCCAGCAGCGCTGGGGGTAACTACGAGCAGTACTTC | CASSAGGNYEQYF
TRBJ2-7 | TRBD2 | TRBV4-3 | once | TGCGCCAGCAGCCAAGCGGGGGGAGGGATGGTCGAGCAGTACTTC | CASSQAGGGMVEQYF
TRBJ2-7 | . | TRBV30 | . | TGTGCCTGGAGATCACGGGACTCCTACGAGCAGTACTTC | CAWRSRDSYEQYF
TRBJ2-2 | TRBD2 | TRBV4-2 | . | TGTGCCAGCACCTTAGGGAGCGGGGGGCTAACCGGGGAGCTGTTTTTT | CASTLGSGGLTGELFF
TRBJ2-7 | TRBD1 | TRBV19 | . | TGTGCCAGTACTATTGGGCAGGGGGCCGTCTACGAGCAGTACTTC | CASTIGQGAVYEQYF
TRBJ1-3 | TRBD1 | TRBV28 | . | TGTGCCAGCAGTGGGGACAGCTTAATCTCTGGAAACACCATATATTTT | CASSGDSLISGNTIYF
TRBJ1-5 | TRBD1 | TRBV19 | . | TGTGCCAGTAGTATAGACAGGGGGCGTGAAATGAGGAGCAATCAGCCCCAGCATTTT | CASSIDRGREMRSNQPQHF
TRBJ1-4 | . | TRBV30 | . | TGTGCCTGGACGGCAGGGTGGGGAGAAAAACTGTTTTTT | CAWTAGWGEKLFF
TRBJ2-3 | . | TRBV7-6 | . | TGTGCCAGCAGCTTAGCGCTTAGTCTTGGCACAGATACGCAGTATTTT | CASSLALSLGTDTQYF
TRBJ2-7 | TRBD1 | TRBV29-1 | . | TGCAGCGTTACGGGACAGTCCTACGAGCAGTACTTC | CSVTGQSYEQYF
TRBJ2-7 | . | TRBV29-1 | . | TGCAGCGTTGAAGCAAATGGAGACGAGCAGTACTTC | CSVEANGDEQYF
TRBJ1-1 | . | TRBV9 | once | TGTGCCAGCAGCGGTTTAGGGGGGTTCACTGAAGCTTTCTTT | CASSGLGGFTEAFF
TRBJ1-1 | . | TRBV10-3 | . | TGTGCCATCCATACGGGCCTCGGGGGGGACACTGAAGCTTTCTTT | CAIHTGLGGDTEAFF
TRBJ1-1 | TRBD1 | TRBV4-1 | . | TGCGCCAGCAGCCCAGCCCAGACAGGGGTCTTTGAAGCTTTCTTT | CASSPAQTGVFEAFF
TRBJ1-5 | . | TRBV7-8 | . | TGTGCCAGCAGCTCCTCCAGTGGGGGTCAGCCCCAGCATTTT | CASSSSSGGQPQHF
TRBJ2-2 | . | TRBV4-3 | . | TGCGCCAGCAGCCAAGATCAGGGAACGGCTACTTACACCGGGGAGCTGTTTTTT | CASSQDQGTATYTGELFF
TRBJ1-5 | . | TRBV19 | . | TGTGCCAGTAAGGTATCCTCGGGGGGATGGGGTCAGCCCCAGCATTTT | CASKVSSGGWGQPQHF
TRBJ1-5 | . | TRBV28 | . | TGTGCCAGCAGTTACCTGGGGGGGGCTCGTCAGCCCCAGCATTTT | CASSYLGGARQPQHF
TRBJ1-5 | . | TRBV4-1 | few | TGCGCCAGCAGCCAAGCGGGCTATCAGCCCCAGCATTTT | CASSQAGYQPQHF
TRBJ2-5 | . | TRBV6-1 | medium-sized | TGTGCCAGCAGTGTATACCAAGAGACCCAGTACTTC | CASSVYQETQYF
TRBJ2-1 | . | TRBV28 | once | TGTGCCAGCAGGGGACGGCCTTCCTTGTACAATGAGCAGTTCTTC | CASRGRPSLYNEQFF
TRBJ2-2 | TRBD1 | TRBV7-9 | . | TGTGCCAGCCGTGACAGGGTCTTCGGGGAGCTGTTTTTT | CASRDRVFGELFF
TRBJ1-2 | . | TRBV27 | . | TGTGCCAGCAGCCGGGGCCCGAAGGATGGCTACACCTTC | CASSRGPKDGYTF
TRBJ2-5 | . | TRBV15 | . | TGTGCCACCAGCAGCGGTACAGGGTTTAATTCGGAGACCCAGTACTTC | CATSSGTGFNSETQYF
TRBJ2-7 | . | TRBV4-1 | . | TGCGCCAGCAGCCAAGATCAGAGCTACACCTACGAGCAGTACTTC | CASSQDQSYTYEQYF